The TCR beta chain described here comes from a study of blood T cell repertoires in COVID-19. Trimming cost V 2 bases and J 2 bases; bases outside gene matches: 7. This CDR3 is built from 16 residues. The germline V gene has CDR1 MNHEY and CDR2 SVGAGI. Assay used: immunoSEQ multiplex PCR; TCRdb lists only in-frame clones, some missing. The table lists approximately 360,000 clones, around 90% of them singletons. The chain carries TRBV6-5 and TRBJ1-2, with 8 bases lining up with TRBD1. Sequenced sample: peripheral blood. The origin of this receptor is a young man with active or convalescent COVID-19. CDR3 protein: CASSYQRTGTNYGYTF. As DNA, the CDR3 is TGTGCCAGCAGTTACCAACGGACAGGGACCAACTATGGCTACACCTTC.